This TCR beta chain was captured by sequencing in a study of T cell repertoires in cytomegalovirus infection. Study in general: HLA-B-restricted CMV epitopes that are well studied, plus recently identified HLA-C-restricted ones, were used by the study. Both a matching HLA type and CMV infection were indicated by public TCR beta signatures. Study findings and constraints: Cumulative frequency (of public TCR beta family members) identified carriers of CMV plus the relevant HLA. In two of eight donors, the top clonotype was HLA-C-restricted CMV-specific.

This CDR3 contains 15 residues. With 5 bases clipped from V and 7 bases from J, the junction kept 11 bases outside the gene matches. CDR1 and CDR2 from the germline V gene are MDHEN and SYDVKM. This clonotype was seen only a few times. As yet, its antigen is unknown. TCRdb re-called the reads with MiXCR, one entry per CDR3 protein. The profile shows around 710,000 distinct CDR3 sequences, about 28% of them singletons. This sequence originates from a human donor in good health (CMV status not recorded). Some clones in this sample may be carry-over from other donors' samples. This rearrangement joins TRBV28 to TRBJ2-1; 7 bases are shared with TRBD1. The material was cultured CD8+ T cells from PBMCs, obtained from culture after CMV antigen stimulation. The CDR3 DNA is TGTGCCAGCAGTCTCCGACAGGGTTCTAGGAATGAGCAGTTCTTC. It specifies CASSLRQGSRNEQFF.